The 7 T cell receptor beta chains below come from one sample, sequenced in a study of shared clonotypes between healthy human individuals. Using immunoSEQ multiplex PCR, the repertoire was profiled, and TCRdb retains in-frame clones only, with some absent. The sample records a few million clones, around 95% being singletons. What was sequenced was naive CD4+ T cells sorted from blood. As for subset: CD45RA+ positively selected. The receptors originated from a man in his late teens or twenties in good health.

This sequence joins TRBV19 and TRBJ2-7; D tentatively reads TRBD1 or TRBD2 (5 bases each). The CDR3 has 14 amino acids. Trimming left V 8 bases short and J 0 bases short, with 14 bases between. Germline lookup yields CDR1 LNHDA and CDR2 SQIVND (reference sequence). The CDR3 is CASSRDGFSYEQYF. The CDR3 nucleotides read TGTGCCAGTTCCCGGGACGGATTCTCCTACGAGCAGTACTTC.

V and J are TRBV5-1 and TRBJ1-6, with a tentative D call TRBD1 (5 bases). Trimming took 0 bases from V and 10 from J, leaving 11 bases between them. Germline CDR1 reads SGHRS; CDR2 reads YFSETQ. This CDR3 has 14 amino acids. CDR3 DNA sequence: TGCGCCAGCAGCTTGGTCGGGGGACCGTCACCCCTCCACTTT. Translated, it gives CASSLVGGPSPLHF.

This clone was seen once. V usage is TRBV30 and J usage is TRBJ2-1; D uncertain. Trimming took 2 bases from V and 3 from J, leaving 11 bases between them. The CDR3 runs 14 residues. Looked up from germline, CDR1 is GTSNPN and CDR2 is SVGIG (reference sequence). CDR3 DNA: TGTGCCTGGAGTATCTCTACGGTCTACAATGAGCAGTTCTTC. This translates into CAWSISTVYNEQFF.

The chain uses TRBV4-1 and TRBJ1-3; D is possibly TRBD1 (6 bases). Trimming stripped 1 base from V and 0 bases from J, with 22 bases between. This CDR3 contains 20 residues. Germline V lookup: CDR1 MGHRA, CDR2 YSYEKL. CDR3 nucleotides: TGCGCCAGCAGCCAAGGGAGGGCGAGGGGGGGTCAAGGCTCTGGAAACACCATATATTTT. It codes for CASSQGRARGGQGSGNTIYF.

The chain carries TRBV5-1 and TRBJ2-7; 7 nucleotides agree with TRBD1. The CDR3 consists of 15 residues. Per germline, CDR1 SGHRS and CDR2 YFSETQ. After removal of 4 bases from V and 4 bases from J, the junction contained 11 bases not matched to a gene. In nucleotides, the CDR3 is TGCGCCAGCAGCAGTACAGGGGTGTCTGGTTACGAGCAGTACTTC. The encoded protein is CASSSTGVSGYEQYF.

The rearrangement uses TRBV5-4 and TRBJ2-7; 10 bases line up with TRBD2. The CDR3 runs 15 residues. The junction had 5 bases not matched to a gene; V was cut back by 3 bases and J by 2 bases. In germline, CDR1 is SGHNT, CDR2 YYREEE (reference sequence). CDR3 loop: CASSSKAGGAYEQYF. In DNA, the CDR3 is TGTGCCAGCAGCTCCAAAGCGGGAGGGGCCTACGAGCAGTACTTC.

The chain links TRBV30 to TRBJ2-7; the D is unclear. The CDR3 is made up of 13 amino acids. CDR1 GTSNPN and CDR2 SVGIG come from the germline V gene (reference sequence). With 1 base removed from V and 4 bases from J, the gap between germline ends came to 11 bases. The CDR3 DNA is TGTGCCTGGAGTGGCCCCGATATGTACGAGCAGTACTTC. Its translation: CAWSGPDMYEQYF.